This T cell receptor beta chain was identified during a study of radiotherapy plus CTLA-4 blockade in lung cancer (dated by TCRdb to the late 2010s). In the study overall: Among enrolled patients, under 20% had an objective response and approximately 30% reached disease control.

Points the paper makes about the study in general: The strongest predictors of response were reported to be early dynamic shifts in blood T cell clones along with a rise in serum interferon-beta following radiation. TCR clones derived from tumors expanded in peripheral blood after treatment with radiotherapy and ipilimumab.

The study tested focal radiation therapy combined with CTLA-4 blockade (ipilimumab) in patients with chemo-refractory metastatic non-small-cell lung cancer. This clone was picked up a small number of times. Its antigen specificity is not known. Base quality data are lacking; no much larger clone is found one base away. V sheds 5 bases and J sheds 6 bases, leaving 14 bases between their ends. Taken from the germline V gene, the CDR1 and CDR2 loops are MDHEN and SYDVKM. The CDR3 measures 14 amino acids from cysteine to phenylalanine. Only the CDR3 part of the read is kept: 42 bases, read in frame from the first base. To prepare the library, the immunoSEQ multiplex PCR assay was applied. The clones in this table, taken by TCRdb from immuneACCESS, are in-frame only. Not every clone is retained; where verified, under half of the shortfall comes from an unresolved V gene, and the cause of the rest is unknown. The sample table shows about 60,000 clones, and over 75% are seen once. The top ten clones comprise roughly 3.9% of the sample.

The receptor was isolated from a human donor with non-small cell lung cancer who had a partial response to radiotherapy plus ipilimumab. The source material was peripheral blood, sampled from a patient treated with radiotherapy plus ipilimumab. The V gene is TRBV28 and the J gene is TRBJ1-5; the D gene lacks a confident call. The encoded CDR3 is CASSLRVDGQPQHF. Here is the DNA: TGTGCCAGCAGTCTGAGGGTTGACGGTCAGCCCCAGCATTTT.